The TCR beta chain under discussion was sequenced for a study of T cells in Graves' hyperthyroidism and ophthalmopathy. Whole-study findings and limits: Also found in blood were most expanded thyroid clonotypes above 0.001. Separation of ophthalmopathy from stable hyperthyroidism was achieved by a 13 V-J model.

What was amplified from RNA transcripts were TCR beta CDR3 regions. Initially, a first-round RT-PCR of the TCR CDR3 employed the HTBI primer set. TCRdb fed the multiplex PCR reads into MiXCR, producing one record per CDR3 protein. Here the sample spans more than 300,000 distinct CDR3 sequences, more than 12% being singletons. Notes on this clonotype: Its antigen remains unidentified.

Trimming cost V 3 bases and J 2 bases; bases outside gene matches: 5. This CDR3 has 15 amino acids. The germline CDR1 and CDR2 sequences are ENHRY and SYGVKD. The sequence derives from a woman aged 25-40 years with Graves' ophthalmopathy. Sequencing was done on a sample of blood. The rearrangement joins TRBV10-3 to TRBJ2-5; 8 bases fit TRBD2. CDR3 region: CAISDRGGKQETQYF. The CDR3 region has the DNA TGTGCCATCAGTGACCGGGGGGGGAAACAAGAGACCCAGTACTTC.